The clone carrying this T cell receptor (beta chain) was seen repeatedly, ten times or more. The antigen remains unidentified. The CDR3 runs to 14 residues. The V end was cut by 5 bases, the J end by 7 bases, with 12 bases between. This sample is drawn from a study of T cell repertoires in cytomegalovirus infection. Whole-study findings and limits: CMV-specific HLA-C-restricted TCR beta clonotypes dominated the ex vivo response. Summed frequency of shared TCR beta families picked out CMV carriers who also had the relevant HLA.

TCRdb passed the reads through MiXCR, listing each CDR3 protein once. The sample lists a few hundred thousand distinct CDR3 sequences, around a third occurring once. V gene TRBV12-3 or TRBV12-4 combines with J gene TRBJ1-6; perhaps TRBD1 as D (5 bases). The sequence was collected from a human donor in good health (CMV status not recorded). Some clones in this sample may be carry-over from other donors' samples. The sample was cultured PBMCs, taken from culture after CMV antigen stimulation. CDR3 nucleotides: TGTGCCAGCAGTCCGGGACGGGAAAATTCACCCCTCCACTTT. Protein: CASSPGRENSPLHF.